The 24 T cell receptor beta chains in this list originate from one sample, sequenced in a study of blood T cells in healthy people across ages (dated by TCRdb to between 2014 and 2017). The library was generated by 5' RACE. For sequencing, an Illumina HiSeq 2500 was employed. A second roughly 7 to 11 cycle PCR used a sample-barcoded 5' primer and a J-beta primer mix. TCRdb reanalyzed the raw reads on its own, using fastp at Q25 for trimming and MiXCR for clone calling, and kept in-frame beta chains. Entries that share a CDR3 protein sequence are merged under the most common genes and DNA. In this sample the table shows under 1 million distinct CDR3 sequences, 40% to 50% of which occur a single time. The top ten clonotypes cover approximately 19% of the sample. Sequencing was carried out using blood. All receptors come from a man aged 60-69 years in good health.

In this sample, this clonotype turned up a few times. This chain joins TRBV10-3 and TRBJ1-5; D gene uncertain. Between the trimmed V and J ends, which lost 3 bases and 2 bases, there was a span of 5 bases. This CDR3 has 13 residues. From germline, CDR1 is ENHRY and CDR2 SYGVKD. The CDR3 spells CAISEIGNQPQHF. CDR3 DNA sequence: TGTGCCATCAGTGAAATTGGCAATCAGCCCCAGCATTTT.

This clonotype was counted only a few times. The chain joins TRBV12-3 or TRBV12-4 to TRBJ2-7; possibly TRBD1 for D (6 bases). Trimming shortened V by 1 base and J by 5 bases, and 12 bases separated the two germline ends. The CDR3 runs 14 residues. CDR3 sequence: CASSLGQGFDEQYF. The CDR3, as DNA: TGTGCCAGCAGTTTAGGTCAGGGGTTCGACGAGCAGTACTTC.

This clonotype was detected once. The chain uses TRBV18 and TRBJ1-2; 8 bases fit TRBD1. CDR1 is KGHSH and CDR2 is LQKENI in the germline V gene. With 2 bases clipped from V and 8 bases from J, the junction kept 10 bases outside the gene matches. The CDR3 extends over 15 amino acids. CDR3 coding DNA: TGTGCCAGCTCACCATTGGACAGGGATTCGTCAGGCTACACCTTC. Amino acid sequence: CASSPLDRDSSGYTF.

This chain joins TRBV20-1 and TRBJ1-6; TRBD1 might be the D (6 bases). The CDR3 totals 14 residues. The germline V gene has CDR1 DFQATT and CDR2 SNEGSKA (reference sequence). Trimming stripped 3 bases from V and 12 bases from J, with 18 bases between. The CDR3 region has the DNA TGCAGTGCTAGTGCGTCGGGGGCGTGGGGACCCCTCCACTTT. It specifies CSASASGAWGPLHF.

A few counts support this clonotype. DNA for the CDR3: TGTGCCAGCAGGGGCCACGGACGGACCAACTATGGCTACACCTTC. Translation gives CASRGHGRTNYGYTF. V gene TRBV12-3 or TRBV12-4 combines with J gene TRBJ1-2, with D hard to call. The CDR3 sequence is 15 residues long. Trimming stripped 6 bases from V and 2 bases from J, with 16 bases between.

The chain carries TRBV7-9 and TRBJ2-4, with 7 bases identical to TRBD1. The DNA matches TRBJ2-7 better at its end, which makes the J call doubtful. This CDR3 spans 15 amino acids. Germline V gene sequence: CDR1 SEHNR, CDR2 FQNEAQ (reference sequence). This CDR3 reads CASSAGGKSPYEQYF. Written as DNA, the CDR3 is TGTGCCAGCAGCGCAGGGGGAAAGAGCCCCTACGAGCAGTACTTC.

The CDR3 DNA reads as TGCGCCAGCAGAGCCAGGGACAGGGGACGGGAGACCCAGTACTTC. This translates into CASRARDRGRETQYF. The chain is built from TRBV10-2 and TRBJ2-5, with TRBD1 identical over 10 bases. V was clipped by 6 bases and J by 5 bases; unmatched bases: 9. In germline, CDR1 is WSHSY, CDR2 SAAADI. The CDR3 runs 15 residues.

The chain recombines TRBV11-2 with TRBJ2-7; D possibly corresponds to TRBD2 (6 bases). This CDR3 is built from 14 residues. V was trimmed by 5 bases and J by 3 bases, leaving 14 bases between them. Germline CDR1 reads SGHAT; CDR2 reads FQNNGV. CDR3 bases: TGTGCCAGCAGCCCCCAACCGACTAGCTACGAGCAGTACTTC. It translates to CASSPQPTSYEQYF.

The chain links TRBV21-1 to TRBJ2-2. TRBV21-1 is recorded as a pseudogene. This CDR3 spans 16 amino acids. The CDR3 bases are TGTGCCAGCAGCAAAGTTGGGCAGGACCGGACCGGGGAGCTGTTTTTT. It yields the protein CASSKVGQDRTGELFF.

The chain combines TRBV20-1 with TRBJ1-2, with D hard to call. Germline V lookup: CDR1 DFQATT, CDR2 SNEGSKA (reference sequence). The CDR3 has 15 amino acids. V was shortened by 5 bases and J by 3 bases, with 19 bases between the two germline ends. In DNA, the CDR3 is TGCAGTGCTCCCGTCATTTGCGCCGGCGACTATGGCTACACCTTC. Translation gives CSAPVICAGDYGYTF.

The chain joins TRBV7-2 to TRBJ1-1; unclear D gene. Germline CDR1 and CDR2: SGHTA and FQGNSA. The length of the CDR3 is 12 residues. V was cut by 5 bases and J by 5 bases, with 9 bases left in between. The CDR3 region is CASSHTNTEAFF. CDR3 nucleotides: TGTGCCAGCAGCCACACGAATACTGAAGCTTTCTTT.

This clonotype was detected a few times. This rearrangement joins TRBV14 to TRBJ2-7; D gene uncertain. This CDR3 has 13 residues. From germline, CDR1 is SGHDN and CDR2 FVKESK. V lost 1 base and J 4 bases, leaving 8 bases between the germline ends. CDR3 DNA sequence: TGTGCCAGCAGCCAAGTGGCCCTGTACGAGCAGTACTTC. This sequence encodes CASSQVALYEQYF.

J is TRBJ2-5 and V is TRBV6-6; 7 nucleotides align to TRBD1. The length of the CDR3 is 14 residues. The germline CDR1 and CDR2 sequences are MNHNY and SVGAGI (reference sequence). V shed 7 bases, J shed 11 bases, and the junction held 16 bases outside the gene matches. The CDR3 DNA is TGTGCCAGCACTACAGGGGCGACCTACAATGAGCAGTACTTC. Amino acids: CASTTGATYNEQYF.

This sequence joins TRBV20-1 and TRBJ2-5; unclear D gene. This CDR3 has 15 residues. V lost 0 bases and J 3 bases, leaving 14 bases between the germline ends. The germline V gene has CDR1 DFQATT and CDR2 SNEGSKA (reference sequence). CDR3 protein: CSARDPAEIEETQYF. CDR3 in DNA: TGCAGTGCTAGAGATCCAGCAGAGATAGAAGAGACCCAGTACTTC.

In this sample, this clonotype turned up a few times. The CDR3 loop reads CATSRGQGTGAEQFF. CDR3 coding DNA: TGTGCCACCAGCAGAGGACAGGGGACGGGTGCTGAGCAGTTCTTC. This sequence joins TRBV15 and TRBJ2-1; 8 nucleotides align to TRBD1. This CDR3 has 15 amino acids. Germline loops: CDR1 LNHNV, CDR2 YYDKDF (reference sequence). The trim removed 1 base at V and 9 bases at J, leaving 8 bases unmatched.

V and J are TRBV7-8 and TRBJ2-6, with D possibly called TRBD1 or TRBD2 (5 bases each). The CDR3 sequence is 17 residues long. V dropped 5 bases and J dropped 0 bases, with 14 bases sitting between them. CDR1 is SGHVS and CDR2 is FQNEAQ in the germline V gene. The chain's CDR3 is CASSPRDVVSGANVLTF. As DNA, the CDR3 is TGTGCCAGCAGCCCACGGGACGTAGTCTCTGGGGCCAACGTCCTGACTTTC.

The chain links TRBV3-1 to TRBJ2-7; maybe TRBD2 (6 bases). The ends were cut back, 3 bases at V and 2 bases at J, with 20 bases in the middle. The CDR3 is 17 amino acids. Germline V CDR1 and CDR2: LGHDT, YNNKEL (reference sequence). The CDR3, as DNA: TGTGCCAGCAGCCATTCCTCATCGGAGGACTACGCCTACGAGCAGTACTTC. Protein sequence: CASSHSSSEDYAYEQYF.

The chain uses TRBV6-5 and TRBJ1-5, with D hard to call. The germline CDR1 and CDR2 sequences are MNHEY and SVGAGI. V lost 2 bases and J lost 9, with 11 bases in between. The CDR3 totals 13 residues. CDR3 region: CASSYGVSRPQHF. CDR3 nucleotide sequence: TGTGCCAGCAGTTACGGGGTTTCGCGGCCCCAGCATTTT.

The chain links TRBV7-2 to TRBJ1-2, with D possibly being TRBD1 (5 bases). V lost 4 bases, J lost 7 bases, and 10 bases lay in between. The CDR3 loop spans 12 amino acids. Germline lookup yields CDR1 SGHTA and CDR2 FQGNSA. The CDR3 DNA reads TGTGCCAGCAGCTGGGACTTAAGTGGCTACACCTTC. Protein: CASSWDLSGYTF.

This chain uses TRBV12-3 or TRBV12-4 with TRBJ2-3; D remains ambiguous. V lost 3 bases, J lost 0 bases, and 13 bases lay in between. This CDR3 region has 16 residues. CDR3 in amino acids: CASSFGGPVSTDTQYF. DNA for the CDR3: TGTGCCAGCAGTTTTGGTGGGCCGGTAAGCACAGATACGCAGTATTTT.

This clonotype was detected ten times or more. The V gene is TRBV4-2, the J gene TRBJ2-5, with D hard to call. CDR3 length equals 13 residues. Trimming cost V 1 base and J 0 bases, with 3 bases left between them. The germline V gene encodes CDR1 LGHNA and CDR2 YNFKEQ. For the CDR3, the DNA is TGTGCCAGCAGCCAAGGTCACCAAGAGACCCAGTACTTC. Residues: CASSQGHQETQYF.

Comments on this clonotype: Mismatch with germline at one junction end may stem from a read error. J is TRBJ2-7 and V is TRBV27; either TRBD1 or TRBD2 may supply D (5 bases each). The CDR3 sequence is 14 residues long. Germline CDR1 MNHEY, CDR2 SMNVEV (reference sequence). In DNA, the CDR3 is TGCGCCAGCAGTTTTCGGGACGGACCCTACGAGCAGTACTTC. Amino acids: CASSFRDGPYEQYF.

The chain couples TRBV29-1 to TRBJ1-2; the D is unclear. Between the trimmed V and J ends, which lost 4 bases and 4 bases, there was a span of 13 bases. Per the germline V gene, CDR1 is SQVTM and CDR2 is ANQGSEA. The CDR3 is made up of 13 amino acids. CDR3 DNA sequence: TGCAGCGTTGCGCGGCTGGGAAGCTATGGCTACACCTTC. It codes for CSVARLGSYGYTF.

This chain links TRBV5-1 with TRBJ1-4; TRBD1 matches at 8 bases. There are 15 residues in the CDR3. Germline-derived CDR1 and CDR2 are SGHRS and YFSETQ. V was clipped by 5 bases and J by 7 bases; unmatched bases: 10. The CDR3 region is CASRNGDRGGEKLFF. The CDR3 region has the DNA TGCGCCAGCAGAAACGGCGACAGGGGTGGTGAAAAACTGTTTTTT.